This TCR beta chain comes out of a study of blood T cell repertoires in COVID-19. The wider study: Researchers got acute and convalescent COVID-19 samples from the United States, Italy and Spain.

Original handling: Amplifying reference gene primers gave estimates of nucleated cell counts. Using immunoSEQ multiplex PCR, the repertoire was profiled, and TCRdb retains in-frame clones only, with some absent. V and J calls and clone size are those listed in that table; D and trimming were worked out from the DNA. The sample includes around 300,000 clones, roughly 88% of them seen just once. Seattle patient enrollment occurred during active infection, with longitudinal follow-up thereafter. In its sample, this clone was seen once. CDR3 length equals 15 residues. V lost 6 bases to trimming and J lost 0 bases, with 11 bases between them. Per germline, CDR1 MGHRA and CDR2 YSYEKL.

This sequence originates from a woman in her 30s with COVID-19, enrolled during active disease. What was sequenced was peripheral blood. J is TRBJ1-4 and V is TRBV4-1, with a weak D call TRBD1 (6 bases). The CDR3: CASRVQGTTNEKLFF. The CDR3 bases are TGCGCCAGCAGAGTACAGGGTACAACTAATGAAAAACTGTTTTTT.